The rows below give T cell receptor beta chains drawn from one sample of a study of regulatory T cells in long-lasting Graves disease. TCRdb recomputed calls from the multiplex PCR reads with MiXCR, one row per CDR3 protein. The sample consists of hundreds of thousands of distinct CDR3 sequences, roughly 17% of them appearing once. This same sample was also part of a study on T cells in Graves' hyperthyroidism and ophthalmopathy.

The specimen was peripheral blood mononuclear cells (PBMCs), collected at new diagnosis, from a patient treated with antithyroid drugs. These receptors originate from a man aged 35 to 55 with Graves disease. Both conserved end residues are part of each CDR3. D genes are given only for firm matches. Rows give clone size only sometimes, using once, few, many, or a class for an expanded clone.

TRBJ1-4 TRBV3-1 - - TGTGCCAGCAGCCAGGGTCTCAGGGGAAAACTGTTTTTT CASSQGLRGKLFF
TRBJ2-3 TRBV6-2/TRBV6-3 TRBD2 many TGTGCCAGCAGTTCCTATAGCGGGAGGAGCACAGATACGCAGTATTTT CASSSYSGRSTDTQYF
TRBJ2-7 TRBV5-1 TRBD1 many TGCGCCAGCAGCCAACTGACCGGGACAGTCGACGAGCAGTACTTC CASSQLTGTVDEQYF
TRBJ2-1 TRBV7-9 - - TGTGCCAGCAGCCGATCTACAGGAACCCAAGAGCAGTTCTTC CASSRSTGTQEQFF
TRBJ2-1 TRBV5-1 TRBD2 many TGCGCCAGCAGCTTGGCCGGCGGGGGGGCCCATGAGCAGTTCTTC CASSLAGGGAHEQFF
TRBJ2-7 TRBV7-2 TRBD2 many TGTGCCAGCAGCTCCGGACTAGCGGGGGGTCCGAGGACCTACGAGCAGTACTTC CASSSGLAGGPRTYEQYF
TRBJ2-7 TRBV27 TRBD1 - TGTGCCAGCAGTACGAGGACAGGGGGCGGCGAGCAGTACTTC CASSTRTGGGEQYF
TRBJ2-1 TRBV7-2 TRBD1 many TGTGCCATACCGAGGGACAGGAGGTACAATGAGCAGTTCTTC CAIPRDRRYNEQFF
TRBJ1-6 TRBV19 TRBD1 many TGTGCCAGTAGACCACCTTACGGGACAGGGAATTCACCCCTCCACTTT CASRPPYGTGNSPLHF
TRBJ2-7 TRBV6-1 TRBD1 many TGTGCCAGCAAACATCACGGGACAGGACTTTACTACGAGCAGTACTTC CASKHHGTGLYYEQYF
TRBJ1-1 TRBV20-1 TRBD1 many TGCAGTGCTAGAAAAAGGACAGGGAACACTGAAGCTTTCTTT CSARKRTGNTEAFF
TRBJ2-2 TRBV6-1 TRBD1 many TGTGCCAGCAGAAGGACAGGGAACACCGGGGAGCTGTTTTTT CASRRTGNTGELFF
TRBJ2-3 TRBV5-1 TRBD1 many TGCGCCAGCAGCATGACAGGGGGTGGAGATACGCAGTATTTT CASSMTGGGDTQYF
TRBJ2-5 TRBV11-3 - many TGTGCCAGCAGCCCATGGGGGTCAGAGACCCAGTACTTC CASSPWGSETQYF
TRBJ2-2 TRBV20-1 TRBD2 few TGCAGTGCTAGAAAACTAGCGGGGGGATTGAACACCGGGGAGCTGTTTTTT CSARKLAGGLNTGELFF
TRBJ2-3 TRBV24-1 TRBD1 - TGTGCCACCTCGGACAGGGGATACACAGATACGCAGTATTTT CATSDRGYTDTQYF
TRBJ2-7 TRBV24-1 - few TGTGCCACCAGGGTTTTTATGAAGCAGTACTTC CATRVFMKQYF
TRBJ2-2 TRBV11-1 - many TGTGCCAGCAGCTTACGTGGTGCCGGGGAGCTGTTTTTT CASSLRGAGELFF
TRBJ1-2 TRBV11-3 TRBD1 many TGTGCCAGCAGCTCTGACAGGGGGCAGAATGGCTACACCTTC CASSSDRGQNGYTF
TRBJ1-1 TRBV4-2 - - TGTGCCAGCAGCCAAGGGGACAAGAACACTGAAGCTTTCTTT CASSQGDKNTEAFF
TRBJ2-1 TRBV5-1 TRBD1 many TGCGCCAGCAGCCCGGACAGGCTACCTTCCTACAATGAGCAGTTCTTC CASSPDRLPSYNEQFF
TRBJ2-7 TRBV7-9 - many TGTGCCAGCAGCTTAGGGACAGTCTCGGGGGAGCAGTACTTC CASSLGTVSGEQYF
TRBJ2-7 TRBV6-2/TRBV6-3 TRBD2 many TGTGCCAGCAGACTAGCGGGGGGATCCGAGCAGTACTTC CASRLAGGSEQYF
TRBJ2-7 TRBV7-9 - - TGTGCCAGCAGCTTAGTAGGGACCCTAGGGAACGAGCAGTACTTC CASSLVGTLGNEQYF
TRBJ2-7 TRBV12-3/TRBV12-4 - - TGTGCCAGCAGTTTTTCCCGTGTCTACGAGCAGTACTTC CASSFSRVYEQYF
TRBJ2-7 TRBV4-1 - - TGCGCCAGCAGCCCGCGAATCCTTACAGGGCCTTACGAGCAGTACTTC CASSPRILTGPYEQYF
TRBJ1-4 TRBV6-1 - many TGTGCCAGCAGTGAACCCCGGAACGGAGCAACTAATGAAAAACTGTTTTTT CASSEPRNGATNEKLFF
TRBJ2-1 TRBV30 TRBD2 many TGTGCCTTCCACCGACTAGCGGGGGTTAGGCTCTTC CAFHRLAGVRLF
TRBJ1-1 TRBV20-1 TRBD1 - TGCAGTGCTAGATGGGACAGGGTGTATTCTGAAGCTTTCTTT CSARWDRVYSEAFF
TRBJ1-5 TRBV6-5 - few TGTGCCAGCAGTTATCCCGACAGTGTTGTAGGTCAGCCCCAGCATTTT CASSYPDSVVGQPQHF
TRBJ1-1 TRBV5-5 - - TGTGCCAGCAGCTACACTACAGATAACACTGAAGCTTTCTTT CASSYTTDNTEAFF
TRBJ1-1 TRBV7-2 - - TGTGCCAGCAGCTTAGGGCAGGGACGGCGAGCTTTCTTT CASSLGQGRRAFF
TRBJ1-2 TRBV28 TRBD1 - TGTGCCAGCACCCGACAGGGCTATGGCTACACCTTC CASTRQGYGYTF
TRBJ2-1 TRBV30 TRBD1 few TGTGCCTGGACCCGACAGGGAAAGCTGGGTGAGCAGTTCTTC CAWTRQGKLGEQFF
TRBJ2-2 TRBV28 - many TGTGCCAGCAGTTCCTGGGACAAGAACACCGGGGAGCTGTTTTTT CASSSWDKNTGELFF
TRBJ2-1 TRBV5-4 - many TGTGCCAGCAGCTTTTACGGACCTCAAAATGAGCAGTTCTTC CASSFYGPQNEQFF
TRBJ2-1 TRBV20-1 TRBD2 many TGCAGTGCCCTTCCCTTTAGCGGGGGGCCCTACAATGAGCAGTTCTTC CSALPFSGGPYNEQFF
TRBJ2-7 TRBV6-5 TRBD1 few TGTGCCAGCAGTTACTCGACGTTTACCCTAGGACAGGGGAACGAGCAGTACTTC CASSYSTFTLGQGNEQYF
TRBJ2-7 TRBV7-2 - few TGTGCCAGCAGCTTAGGCGCAGCGTACCGGAACTCCTACGAGCAGTACTTC CASSLGAAYRNSYEQYF
TRBJ1-1 TRBV18 - - TGTGCCAGCACCGAGCAGGGCACTGAAGCTTTCTTT CASTEQGTEAFF
TRBJ1-3 TRBV6-1 - many TGTGCCAGCAGTGAACACGTACCTCGCTCTGGAAACACCATATATTTT CASSEHVPRSGNTIYF
TRBJ1-2 TRBV2 TRBD1 few TGTGCCAGCGTTTGGGACAGGGGCAGGAACTATGGCTACACCTTC CASVWDRGRNYGYTF
TRBJ2-1 TRBV20-1 TRBD2 many TGCAGTGCCCGGACTAGCGGGGGGCGGAGCTCCTACAATGAGCAGTTCTTC CSARTSGGRSSYNEQFF
TRBJ2-3 TRBV7-8 TRBD2 many TGTGCCAGCAGCATTGTAGCGGGGGGCAACACAGATACGCAGTATTTT CASSIVAGGNTDTQYF
TRBJ2-3 TRBV15 TRBD2 many TGTGCCACCAGCAGATCACTAGCGGGGGTCACAGATACGCAGTATTTT CATSRSLAGVTDTQYF
TRBJ2-5 TRBV2 - few TGTGCCAGCATAGGGCTGTTCCAAGAGACCCGGTACTTC CASIGLFQETRYF
TRBJ2-3 TRBV5-6 TRBD1 few TGTGCCAGCAGCTTGTACTTTCTGGCAGGGGGCGAAGATACGCAGTATTTT CASSLYFLAGGEDTQYF
TRBJ2-7 TRBV3-1 - few TGTGCCAGCAGCCTCGGTCCCGGCGCCTACGAGCAGTACTTC CASSLGPGAYEQYF
TRBJ2-2 TRBV6-1 - many TGTGCCAGCAGTGAAGGGTTGGGTCTCGCCGGGGAGCTGTTTTTT CASSEGLGLAGELFF
TRBJ2-3 TRBV20-1 TRBD1 few TGCAGTGCTAACAGGGGAGGCACAGATACGCAGTATTTT CSANRGGTDTQYF
TRBJ2-7 TRBV18 - many TGTGCCAGCTCATACAGCGTCAGCTCCTACGAGCAGTACTTC CASSYSVSSYEQYF
TRBJ1-4 TRBV28 - many TGTGCCAGCAGTTACCAGCCCAATGAAAAACTGTTTTTT CASSYQPNEKLFF
TRBJ1-2 TRBV6-1 - many TGTGCCAGCAGTGACGTAGCTAACTATGGCTACACCTTC CASSDVANYGYTF
TRBJ1-5 TRBV20-1 TRBD1 - TGCAGTGCTAGACCGGGACAGTACAATCAGCCCCAGCATTTT CSARPGQYNQPQHF
TRBJ2-7 TRBV2 TRBD2 many TGTGCCAGCAGCGAAAGCGGGGGCGCCGGCGAGCAGTACTTC CASSESGGAGEQYF
TRBJ1-1 TRBV27 - - TGTGCCAGCCTCCGGAGGGGAGGTGGCACTGAAGCTTTCTTT CASLRRGGGTEAFF
TRBJ2-1 TRBV27 - many TGTGCCAGCAGTTTCCGCCGGGACCTCTCGCGACAGTTCTTC CASSFRRDLSRQFF
TRBJ2-2 TRBV28 - - TGTGCCAGCAGTTTAGCGGGGATGAACACCGGGGAGCTGTTTTTT CASSLAGMNTGELFF
TRBJ1-2 TRBV29-1 TRBD1 few TGCAGCGTTGGAAGAGGCGGACAGGGGCTCGATGGCTACACCTTC CSVGRGGQGLDGYTF